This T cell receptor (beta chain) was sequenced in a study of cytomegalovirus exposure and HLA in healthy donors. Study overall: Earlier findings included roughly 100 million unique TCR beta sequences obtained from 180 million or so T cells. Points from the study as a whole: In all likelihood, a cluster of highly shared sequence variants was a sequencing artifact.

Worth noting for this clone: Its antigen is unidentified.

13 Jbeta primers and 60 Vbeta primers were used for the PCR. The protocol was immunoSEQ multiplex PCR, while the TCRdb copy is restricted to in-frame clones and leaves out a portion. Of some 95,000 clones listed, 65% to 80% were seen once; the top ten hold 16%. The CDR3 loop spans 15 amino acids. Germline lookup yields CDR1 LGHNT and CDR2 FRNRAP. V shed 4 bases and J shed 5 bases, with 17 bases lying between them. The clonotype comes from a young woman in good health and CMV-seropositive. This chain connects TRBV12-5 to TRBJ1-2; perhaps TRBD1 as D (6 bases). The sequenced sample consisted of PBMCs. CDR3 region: CASGSTGTFSYGYTF. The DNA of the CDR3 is TGTGCTAGTGGTTCAACAGGGACCTTCTCATATGGCTACACCTTC.